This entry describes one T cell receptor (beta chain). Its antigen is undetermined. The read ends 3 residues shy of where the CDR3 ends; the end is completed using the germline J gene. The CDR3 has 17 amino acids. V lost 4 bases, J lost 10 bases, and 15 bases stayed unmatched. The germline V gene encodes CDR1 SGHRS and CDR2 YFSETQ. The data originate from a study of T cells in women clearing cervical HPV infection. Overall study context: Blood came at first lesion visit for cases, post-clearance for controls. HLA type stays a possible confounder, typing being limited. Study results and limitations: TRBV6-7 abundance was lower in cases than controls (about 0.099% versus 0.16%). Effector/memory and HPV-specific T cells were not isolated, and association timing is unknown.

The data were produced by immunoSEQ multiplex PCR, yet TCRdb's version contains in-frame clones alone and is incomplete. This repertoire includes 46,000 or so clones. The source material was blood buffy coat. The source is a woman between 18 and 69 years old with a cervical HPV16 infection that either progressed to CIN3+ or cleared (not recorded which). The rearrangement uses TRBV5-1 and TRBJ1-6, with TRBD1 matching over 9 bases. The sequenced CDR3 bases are TGCGCCAGCAGCCTAGCCGCCTTGGACAGGGGAGGATCACCC. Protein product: CASSLAALDRGGSP. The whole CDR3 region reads CASSLAALDRGGSPLHF.